Listed here are 28 T cell receptor beta chains from one sample, sequenced in a study of T-cell reconstitution after alpha-beta-depleted transplantation in children. Using unique molecular identifiers, the investigators prepared the TCRbeta library. Each CDR3 protein gets one entry after TCRdb re-called the PCR reads with MiXCR. Here the sample spans 420,000 or so distinct CDR3 sequences, about a tenth being singletons. The sample consisted of PBMCs from the stem cell graft donor, taken from the stem cell graft. These receptors were taken from a human donor who donated a stem cell graft to a child with acute myeloid leukemia.

The chain carries TRBV12-3 or TRBV12-4 and TRBJ2-3; 7 bases align to TRBD1. The length of the CDR3 is 14 residues. Trimming took 6 bases from V and 5 from J; bases not matched to a gene: 8. CDR3 loop: CASSLDRPEDTQYF. The CDR3 nucleotides are TGTGCCAGCAGCTTGGACAGGCCAGAAGATACGCAGTATTTT.

A single count supports this clonotype. The chain employs TRBV10-1 and TRBJ1-1, with 8 nucleotides matching TRBD1. There are 13 residues in the CDR3. The V gene end was trimmed by 7 bases and the J gene end by 7 bases; junction bases not matched to a gene: 8. CDR1 and CDR2 from the germline V gene are WNHNN and SYGVQD (reference sequence). The CDR3 protein is CASMGAGGVEAFF. The DNA for the CDR3 is TGCGCCAGCATGGGGGCAGGGGGCGTTGAAGCTTTCTTT.

The genes are TRBV9 and TRBJ2-1; D is possibly TRBD2 (6 bases). The CDR3 runs 15 residues. The germline V and J ends were trimmed by 3 bases and 5 bases, with 15 bases remaining between them. The germline gives CDR1 SGDLS, CDR2 YYNGEE. The CDR3 nucleotides read TGTGCCAGCAGCGCTTACGGGGGTTCGGACAATGAGCAGTTCTTC. Its protein is CASSAYGGSDNEQFF.

The J gene is TRBJ2-3, the V gene TRBV15; 8 bases are a match to TRBD2. Per germline, CDR1 LNHNV and CDR2 YYDKDF (reference sequence). V dropped 1 base and J dropped 3; count of bases not matched to a gene: 12. The CDR3 covers 18 residues. CDR3 sequence (DNA): TGTGCCACCAGCAGAGTCTTTGGGTTAGCGGGGAGTACAGATACGCAGTATTTT. This encodes CATSRVFGLAGSTDTQYF.

The CDR3 reads CASSLASRLRFTDTQYF. The CDR3 DNA sequence: TGCGCCAGCAGCTTGGCTTCAAGACTACGTTTCACAGATACGCAGTATTTT. The chain recombines TRBV5-1 with TRBJ2-3; D possibly corresponds to TRBD2 (5 bases). V lost 0 bases to trimming and J lost 2 bases, with 16 bases between them. This CDR3 spans 17 amino acids. Germline assignment: CDR1 SGHRS and CDR2 YFSETQ.

This clonotype has at least ten counts. This chain connects TRBV2 to TRBJ2-2; D gene uncertain. V was clipped by 3 bases and J by 0 bases, with 11 bases between them. The germline V gene has CDR1 SNHLY and CDR2 FYNNEI. The CDR3 has 16 residues. The DNA for the CDR3 is TGTGCCAGCAGTGATAATGGTGCAGCGAACACCGGGGAGCTGTTTTTT. It yields the protein CASSDNGAANTGELFF.

This clonotype was seen more than once but under ten times. This chain uses TRBV5-1 with TRBJ2-3, with D uncertain. The CDR3 sequence is 17 residues long. The V gene's germline CDR1 is SGHRS and CDR2 YFSETQ. The ends were cut back, 1 base at V and 0 bases at J, with 15 bases in the middle. This chain's CDR3 is CASSLIPGSASTDTQYF. The CDR3 bases are TGCGCCAGCAGCTTGATTCCAGGTAGTGCTAGCACAGATACGCAGTATTTT.

A few counts support this clonotype. The genes are TRBV15 and TRBJ2-2; no definite D call. The germline CDR1 and CDR2 sequences are LNHNV and YYDKDF (reference sequence). V was clipped by 4 bases and J by 3 bases, with 9 bases between them. The CDR3 sequence is 14 residues long. CDR3 in DNA: TGTGCCACCAGCACAGGTCAATACACCGGGGAGCTGTTTTTT. Protein sequence: CATSTGQYTGELFF.

This clonotype occurred many times. The CDR3 DNA is TGCAGCGTTGGGGACAGGAGGGGGATTGAAGCTGAAGCTTTCTTT. Residues: CSVGDRRGIEAEAFF. The chain is built from TRBV29-1 and TRBJ1-1, with TRBD1 matching 8 bases. Germline CDR1 and CDR2: SQVTM and ANQGSEA. The CDR3 runs to 15 residues. V was pared by 4 bases and J by 6 bases, with 13 bases of the junction left unmatched.

The chain combines TRBV12-3 or TRBV12-4 with TRBJ1-1, with a weak D call TRBD1 (5 bases). The CDR3 contains 15 residues. V lost 5 bases and J lost 1, with 14 bases in between. CDR3 nucleotides: TGTGCCAGCAGTGTGACAGTCTTGGGGAACACTGAAGCTTTCTTT. Amino acids: CASSVTVLGNTEAFF.

This clonotype was seen a handful of times. V gene TRBV20-1 combines with J gene TRBJ1-1, with D perhaps matching TRBD1 (5 bases). Germline CDR1 reads DFQATT; CDR2 reads SNEGSKA (reference sequence). V lost 0 bases to trimming and J lost 8 bases, with 13 bases between them. The CDR3 has 13 amino acids. The CDR3 is CSARDKRQGEAFF. CDR3 DNA: TGCAGTGCTAGAGATAAAAGGCAGGGCGAAGCTTTCTTT.

This clonotype was seen at least ten times. The V call is TRBV6-1, the J call TRBJ2-3; TRBD2 might be the D (6 bases). CDR1 and CDR2 (germline): MNHNS, SASEGT. This CDR3 comprises 15 residues. Trimming took 7 bases from V and 2 from J, leaving 16 bases between them. CDR3 in DNA: TGTGCCAGCATTGGCGGGGCCCGCTCCACAGATACGCAGTATTTT. This codes for CASIGGARSTDTQYF.

This clonotype turned up a few times. V gene TRBV12-3 or TRBV12-4 combines with J gene TRBJ2-5; 9 bases line up with TRBD2. The CDR3 is 16 residues long. The V gene end was trimmed by 1 base and the J gene end by 5 bases; junction bases not matched to a gene: 8. CDR3 nucleotides: TGTGCCAGCAGTTTAGGGCGGGGGGGCCCCCGGGAGACCCAGTACTTC. Translated: CASSLGRGGPRETQYF.

This clonotype was observed many times. This sequence joins TRBV5-6 and TRBJ2-7, with D unclear. V dropped 3 bases and J dropped 5 bases, with 6 bases sitting between them. The CDR3 sequence is 11 residues long. Per the germline V gene, CDR1 is SGHDT and CDR2 is YYEEEE. In DNA, the CDR3 is TGTGCCAGCAGCTCCCAAAACGAGCAGTACTTC. Translation: CASSSQNEQYF. The full variable domain, its missing parts supplied by reference TRBV5-6 and TRBJ2-7, is DAGVTQSPTHLIKTRGQQVTLRCSPKSGHDTVSWYQQALGQGPQFIFQYYEEEERQRGNFPDRFSGHQFPNYSSELNVNALLLGDSALYLCASSSQNEQYFGPGTRLTVT.

This clonotype was counted a few times. V gene TRBV20-1 combines with J gene TRBJ1-5; 11 positions agree with TRBD1. V shed 3 bases, J shed 0 bases, and the junction held 7 bases outside the gene matches. CDR1 is DFQATT and CDR2 is SNEGSKA in the germline V gene (reference sequence). The CDR3 has 17 residues. For the CDR3, the DNA is TGCAGTGCTAGGAGAGGGACAGGGGGGTATAGCAATCAGCCCCAGCATTTT. This encodes CSARRGTGGYSNQPQHF.

This clonotype was observed a handful of times. The chain combines TRBV6-5 with TRBJ2-5, with D possibly matching TRBD1 (6 bases). Germline assignment: CDR1 MNHEY and CDR2 SVGAGI. Trimming took off 4 bases at V and 5 bases at J, with 26 bases between the two ends. This CDR3 contains 18 residues. CDR3 sequence reads: CASSSPIPAGERRETQYF. In DNA, the CDR3 is TGTGCCAGCAGTTCCCCCATTCCCGCAGGGGAAAGGAGGGAGACCCAGTACTTC.

This rearrangement joins TRBV10-3 to TRBJ2-3; the match to TRBD2 covers 9 bases. Germline trimming cut 3 bases from V and 3 bases from J; bases unmatched to any gene: 4. The CDR3 consists of 15 residues. In germline, CDR1 is ENHRY, CDR2 SYGVKD. Here the CDR3 DNA reads TGTGCCATCAGTGATTCGACTAGCGGTACAGATACGCAGTATTTT. As protein: CAISDSTSGTDTQYF.

The sample holds a few counts of this clonotype. CDR3 sequence (DNA): TGTGCCAGCACCGTCTCGACGGGAGTACGTTTTGAGCAGTTCTTC. Translated: CASTVSTGVRFEQFF. J is TRBJ2-1 and V is TRBV7-6, with D possibly TRBD2 on 6 matching bases. This CDR3 contains 15 residues. The ends were cut back, 7 bases at V and 9 bases at J, with 22 bases in the middle. Germline V gives CDR1 SGHVS, CDR2 FNYEAQ.

The rearrangement links TRBV6-1 to TRBJ2-3, with D perhaps matching TRBD1 (6 bases). V was clipped by 2 bases and J by 4 bases, with 19 bases between them. The CDR3 loop spans 17 amino acids. CDR1 and CDR2 from the germline V gene are MNHNS and SASEGT. CDR3 loop: CASSELVVGAGADTQYF. The CDR3 DNA sequence: TGTGCCAGCAGTGAATTAGTTGTGGGGGCTGGGGCAGATACGCAGTATTTT.

V and J are TRBV11-2 and TRBJ2-7; no definite D call. The CDR3 spans 11 residues. Germline CDR1 is SGHAT and CDR2 is FQNNGV. Trimming removed 2 bases from V and 9 bases from J, with 8 bases in between. CDR3 protein: CASSLTRAQYF. The CDR3 DNA is TGTGCCAGCAGCTTAACCCGTGCGCAGTACTTC.

The chain links TRBV7-2 to TRBJ2-5, with a possible D match to TRBD1 (6 bases). This CDR3 is built from 14 residues. Deletions cut 3 bases from V and 5 bases from J, with 13 bases between. From germline, CDR1 is SGHTA and CDR2 FQGNSA. The CDR3 loop is CASSFRGSRETQYF. In nucleotides, the CDR3 is TGTGCCAGCAGCTTTAGGGGGTCCCGGGAGACCCAGTACTTC.

This clonotype has just a few counts. The rearrangement links TRBV4-1 to TRBJ2-7; D is perhaps TRBD1 or TRBD2 (7 bases each). Trimming removed 0 bases from V and 4 bases from J, with 19 bases in between. The CDR3 is made up of 17 amino acids. Germline values: CDR1 MGHRA, CDR2 YSYEKL. The CDR3 coding sequence is TGCGCCAGCAGCCAAGAAGTGGGGGGAGGGGGCGTGTACGAGCAGTACTTC. Its translation: CASSQEVGGGGVYEQYF.

This clonotype came up a few times. The V and J genes are TRBV20-1 and TRBJ2-3, with 9 nucleotides matching TRBD1. The CDR3 is 14 amino acids. Germline loops: CDR1 DFQATT, CDR2 SNEGSKA (reference sequence). V lost 6 bases to trimming and J lost 1 base; unmatched junction nucleotides: 5. CDR3 in DNA: TGCAGTGCCCCAACAGGGGGCGGCACAGATACGCAGTATTTT. Protein product: CSAPTGGGTDTQYF.

This clonotype has a handful of counts. The chain's CDR3 is CASSYRDRQPQHF. CDR3 DNA: TGTGCCAGCAGTTACCGGGACAGGCAGCCCCAGCATTTT. The chain carries TRBV6-2 or TRBV6-3 and TRBJ1-5, with TRBD1 matching 8 bases. This CDR3 has 13 amino acids. The junction had 1 base not matched to a gene; V was cut back by 2 bases and J by 7 bases. CDR1 MNHEY and CDR2 SVGEGT come from the germline V gene.

In its sample, this clonotype was seen a few times. At one end the junction does not follow the germline gene, possibly because of a read error. The chain has TRBV6-5 and TRBJ1-5; D is ambiguous. This CDR3 is built from 13 residues. The germline gives CDR1 MNHEY, CDR2 SVGAGI. The CDR3 DNA is TGTGCCAGCAGCTACTCCCCGAATCAGCCCCAGCATTTT. This sequence encodes CASSYSPNQPQHF.

The genes are TRBV4-1 and TRBJ2-5; 7 nucleotides match TRBD2. Germline lookup yields CDR1 MGHRA and CDR2 YSYEKL. The CDR3 contains 15 residues. The ends lost 1 base at V and 6 bases at J; junction bases unmatched: 8. The chain's CDR3 is CASSQAGGLKKTQYF. DNA of the CDR3: TGCGCCAGCAGCCAAGCGGGAGGACTCAAAAAGACCCAGTACTTC.

This clonotype was counted many times. Since the CDR3 does not end with the conserved phenylalanine or tryptophan, this likely comes from a read error. No DNA is shown, since the ends of the CDR3 on it are uncertain; the CDR3 is the one TCRdb lists. The chain recombines TRBV15 with TRBJ2-4. The CDR3 is made up of 15 amino acids, end residues included. Germline V lookup: CDR1 LNHNV, CDR2 YYDKDF (reference sequence). The CDR3 region is CATSRDIACRTRVGS.

A single count supports this clonotype. The chain combines TRBV30 with TRBJ2-5, with D perhaps matching TRBD1 (5 bases). Germline lookup yields CDR1 GTSNPN and CDR2 SVGIG (reference sequence). The CDR3 spans 14 residues. V shed 0 bases and J shed 2 bases, with 10 bases lying between them. The DNA for the CDR3 is TGTGCCTGGAGTGTACGGAAGGGGCAAGAGACCCAGTACTTC. Residues: CAWSVRKGQETQYF.